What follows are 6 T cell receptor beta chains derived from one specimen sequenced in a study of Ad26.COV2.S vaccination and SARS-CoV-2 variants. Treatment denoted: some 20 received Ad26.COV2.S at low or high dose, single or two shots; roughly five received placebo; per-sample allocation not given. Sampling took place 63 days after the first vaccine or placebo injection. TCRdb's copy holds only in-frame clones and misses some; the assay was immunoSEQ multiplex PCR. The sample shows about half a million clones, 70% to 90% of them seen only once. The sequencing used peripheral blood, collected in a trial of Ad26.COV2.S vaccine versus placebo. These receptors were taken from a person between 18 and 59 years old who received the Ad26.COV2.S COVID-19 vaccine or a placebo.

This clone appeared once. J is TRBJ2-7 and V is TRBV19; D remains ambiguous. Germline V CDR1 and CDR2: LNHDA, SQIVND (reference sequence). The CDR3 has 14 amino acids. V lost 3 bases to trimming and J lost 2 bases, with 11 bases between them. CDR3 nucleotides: TGTGCCAGTAGTATTGTTGACCGAGCCTACGAGCAGTACTTC. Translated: CASSIVDRAYEQYF.

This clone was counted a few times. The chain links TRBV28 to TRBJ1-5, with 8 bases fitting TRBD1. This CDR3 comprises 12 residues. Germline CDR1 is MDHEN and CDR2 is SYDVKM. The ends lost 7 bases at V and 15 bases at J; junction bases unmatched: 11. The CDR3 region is CASINVRDRWHF. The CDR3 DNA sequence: TGTGCCAGCATTAACGTCCGGGACAGGTGGCATTTT.

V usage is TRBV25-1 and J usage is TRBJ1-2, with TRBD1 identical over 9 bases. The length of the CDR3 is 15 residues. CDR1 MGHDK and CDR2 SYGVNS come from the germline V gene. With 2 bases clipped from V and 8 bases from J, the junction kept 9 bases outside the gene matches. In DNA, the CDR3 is TGTGCCAGCAGTGAAAGTTACAGGGGGCTTAACGGCTACACCTTC. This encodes CASSESYRGLNGYTF.

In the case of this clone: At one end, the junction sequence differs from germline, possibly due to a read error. CDR3 DNA: TGTGCTAGCAGCTTATTAAGGGGGGCAACTAATGAAAAACTGTTTTTT. Translated: CASSLLRGATNEKLFF. The chain uses TRBV7-7 and TRBJ1-4, with a possible D match to TRBD1 (6 bases). This CDR3 has 16 residues. Germline V gives CDR1 SSHAT, CDR2 FNYEAQ (reference sequence).

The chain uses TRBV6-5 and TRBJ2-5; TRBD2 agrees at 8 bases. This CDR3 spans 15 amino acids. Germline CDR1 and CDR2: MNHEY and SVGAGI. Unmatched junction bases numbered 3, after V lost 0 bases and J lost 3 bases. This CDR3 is CASSYSVAGKETQYF. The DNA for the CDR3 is TGTGCCAGCAGTTACTCGGTAGCGGGGAAAGAGACCCAGTACTTC.

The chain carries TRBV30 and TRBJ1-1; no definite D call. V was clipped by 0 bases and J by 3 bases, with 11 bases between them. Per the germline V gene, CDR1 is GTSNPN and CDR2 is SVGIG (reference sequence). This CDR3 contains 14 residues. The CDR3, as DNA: TGTGCCTGGAGTGTAGGCATTGGAGACACTGAAGCTTTCTTT. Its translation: CAWSVGIGDTEAFF.